The rows below give T cell receptor beta chains drawn from one sample of a study of T cell responses to AZD1222 COVID-19 vaccine. The data were produced by immunoSEQ multiplex PCR, yet TCRdb's version contains in-frame clones alone and is incomplete. The sample holds 70,000 or so clones, about 80% seen once. The source was peripheral blood, collected on day 0 of AZD1222 vaccination. These receptors originate from an adult in good health. Each CDR3 is given with its conserved first and last residue. The order of the fields is J gene, V gene, D gene, clone size, CDR3 DNA, CDR3 protein. The D gene is left open where the match is weak. Rows may omit the clone size; those that give it use once, few, many or a size class.

TRBJ1-3	TRBV7-8	NA	NA	TGTGCCAGCAGCCTAGGTGGGGACACCATATATTTT	CASSLGGDTIYF
TRBJ1-5	TRBV7-9	TRBD1	NA	TGTGCCAGCAGCCCCGGACAGGGGAACAATCAGCCCCAGCATTTT	CASSPGQGNNQPQHF
TRBJ2-7	TRBV18	TRBD1	NA	TGTGCCAGCTCACCCCTGGGACAGGGGAGATTCTACGAGCAGTACTTC	CASSPLGQGRFYEQYF
TRBJ1-1	TRBV7-9	TRBD1	NA	TGTGCCAGCAGCTCGGACAGGACCCTTGAAGCTTTCTTT	CASSSDRTLEAFF
TRBJ1-1	TRBV21-1	NA	NA	TGTGCCAGCAGCAAAGAAGGGGGAGGGAACACTGAAGCTTTCTTT	CASSKEGGGNTEAFF
TRBJ2-2	TRBV11-3	NA	NA	TGTGCCAGCAGCAGAGAGGTGAACACCGGGGAGCTGTTTTTT	CASSREVNTGELFF
TRBJ1-2	TRBV28	NA	NA	TGTGCCAGCAGTTATGAGGGCAGAAACTATGGCTACACCTTC	CASSYEGRNYGYTF
TRBJ2-2	TRBV7-9	TRBD1	NA	TGTGCCAGCAGCCTAGACAGGGTTGTTACCGGGGAGCTGTTTTTT	CASSLDRVVTGELFF
TRBJ2-3	TRBV6-5	NA	NA	TGTGCCACCAGAGAGGGGCTAGCGCGACTGGATACGCAGTATTTT	CATREGLARLDTQYF
TRBJ1-6	TRBV16	NA	NA	TGTGCCAGCAGCCGCAGGGATGAGAATTCACCCCTCCACTTT	CASSRRDENSPLHF
TRBJ1-2	TRBV7-8	TRBD1	once	TGTGCCAGCAGCTTAGAAATTAAGGGGACAGGGGCCTCAGATGATGGCTACACCTTC	CASSLEIKGTGASDDGYTF
TRBJ1-2	TRBV6-5	NA	NA	TGTGCCAGCAGCTTTGGGATTGAATATGGCTACACCTTC	CASSFGIEYGYTF
TRBJ1-3	TRBV7-9	NA	NA	TGTGCCAGCACCGGGACAAACTCTGGAAACACCATATATTTT	CASTGTNSGNTIYF
TRBJ1-3	TRBV9	TRBD1	few	TGTGCCAGCAGCCCAACCGGGACAGGGGGAAACACCATATATTTT	CASSPTGTGGNTIYF
TRBJ1-3	TRBV5-1	NA	NA	TGCGCCAGCAGCTTGGGAGGGGGAAACACCATATATTTT	CASSLGGGNTIYF
TRBJ1-2	TRBV24-1	TRBD1	NA	TGTGCCACCAGTGATCCAGGACAGGGGTTGAACGGCTACACCTTC	CATSDPGQGLNGYTF
TRBJ1-4	TRBV6-6	NA	NA	TGTGCCAGCAGTTACTCGAAATCCAGGGTTAATGAAAAACTGTTTTTT	CASSYSKSRVNEKLFF
TRBJ2-3	TRBV14	TRBD1	NA	TGTGCCAGCAGCCAAGGAATGGACAGGGTTTTGGCAGATACGCAGTATTTT	CASSQGMDRVLADTQYF
TRBJ1-2	TRBV5-6	TRBD1	NA	TGTGCCAGCAGCCGGGACAGGGGGGCCTCTAACTATGGCTACACCTTC	CASSRDRGASNYGYTF
TRBJ1-2	TRBV5-6	TRBD1	NA	TGTGCCAGCAGCTTGGACAGGGGGCGTTTAATAGCCTATGGCTACACCTTC	CASSLDRGRLIAYGYTF
TRBJ1-2	TRBV5-6	NA	NA	TGTGCCAGCAGCTTGGGACAGGACAGTTTGATTTCCAGCTATGGCTACACCTTC	CASSLGQDSLISSYGYTF
TRBJ2-4	TRBV6-5	TRBD2	few	TGTGCCAGCACCCAAAGCCCGGGGGGGAGAGGCATTCAGTACTTC	CASTQSPGGRGIQYF
TRBJ2-3	TRBV7-9	NA	NA	TGTGCCAGCAGCTTAGCTGGGAGGCCTCGCGGAGATACGCAGTATTTT	CASSLAGRPRGDTQYF
TRBJ2-1	TRBV5-1	TRBD1	NA	TGCGCCAGCAGCCCCCGAGGGGGCCGGCAGTTCTTC	CASSPRGGRQFF
TRBJ1-5	TRBV30	NA	once	TGTGCCTGGAGAGCACCCTTAAGCAATCAGCCCCAGCATTTT	CAWRAPLSNQPQHF
TRBJ1-2	TRBV20-1	NA	NA	TGCAGCGCGGGACAAATGGTCGGCTACACCTTC	CSAGQMVGYTF
TRBJ2-7	TRBV5-1	NA	NA	TGCGCCAGCTGCGAGGTAGGGACCCACGAGCAGTACTTC	CASCEVGTHEQYF
TRBJ1-4	TRBV4-2	NA	once	TGTGCCAGCAGCCAAGAGTTAGGCGGCAGATCTAATGAAAAACTGTTTTTT	CASSQELGGRSNEKLFF
TRBJ2-7	TRBV28	NA	NA	TGTGCCAGCAGTCACCCCCTTTGGACGACCCGTAATGCCTACGAGCAGTACTTC	CASSHPLWTTRNAYEQYF
TRBJ1-2	TRBV19	TRBD1	NA	TGTGCCAGTAGTATAGGAGGGGACAGCTTCTATGGCTACACCTTC	CASSIGGDSFYGYTF
TRBJ2-4	TRBV11-3	NA	NA	TGTGCCAGCAGCTTGGACAGCCAAGCCAAAAACATTCAGTACTTC	CASSLDSQAKNIQYF
TRBJ1-6	TRBV2	NA	NA	TGTGCCAGCAGTGAACTATCTTCAGTAGCGCCCCTCCACTTT	CASSELSSVAPLHF
TRBJ1-5	TRBV4-1	TRBD1	few	TGCGCCAGCAGCCAAGGGACAGGGGCTTCCTGGCCCCAGCATTTT	CASSQGTGASWPQHF
TRBJ2-7	TRBV28	NA	once	TGTGCCAGCAGCACCCTTTACAGGGACGCGAACGAGCAGTACTTC	CASSTLYRDANEQYF
TRBJ1-2	TRBV4-1	NA	NA	TGCGCCAGCAGCCAGGACTCCGGTACCCACTATGGCTACACCTTC	CASSQDSGTHYGYTF
TRBJ1-4	TRBV11-3	NA	NA	TGTGCCAGCAGCTTAATTAAAGGATCAACTAATGAAAAACTGTTTTTT	CASSLIKGSTNEKLFF
TRBJ2-5	TRBV28	TRBD2	NA	TGTGCCAGCAGTCTTCGTCCTGCGCGGGGGGGCCAAGAGACCCAGTACTTC	CASSLRPARGGQETQYF
TRBJ2-7	TRBV10-1	NA	NA	TGCGCCAGCAGTGGAGGAAACGCCCCAGGTGCCGAGCAGTACTTC	CASSGGNAPGAEQYF
TRBJ1-5	TRBV6-5	TRBD1	NA	TGTGCCAGCAGGGGGACAGTATATAGCAATCAGCCCCAGCATTTT	CASRGTVYSNQPQHF
TRBJ2-7	TRBV6-5	NA	once	TGTGCCAGCAGTTACCAGGCAGCCTACGAGCAGTACTTC	CASSYQAAYEQYF
TRBJ2-7	TRBV7-2	TRBD1	NA	TGTGCCAGCAGCTCCGGGACAGTCCGCTCCTACGAGCAGTACTTC	CASSSGTVRSYEQYF
TRBJ2-3	TRBV10-3	TRBD2	NA	TGTGCCATCAGTGAGGTAGCGGGGGGGCCAACAGATACGCAGTATTTT	CAISEVAGGPTDTQYF
TRBJ2-4	TRBV21-1	NA	once	TGTGCCAGCAGCAAAGAGGAAGCGGTACACCACCCATGTAACATTCAGTACTTC	CASSKEEAVHHPCNIQYF
TRBJ2-7	TRBV5-1	TRBD1	NA	TGCGCCAGCAGCCCCGGGACAGGGGTTGTCAACGAGCAGTACTTC	CASSPGTGVVNEQYF
TRBJ1-2	TRBV28	NA	NA	TGTGCCAGCAGTCCCGGCGGGTACCCTAACTATGGCTACACCTTC	CASSPGGYPNYGYTF
TRBJ1-5	TRBV6-1	NA	NA	TGTGCCAGCAGTGAGATACCGATAAATCAGCCCCAGCATTTT	CASSEIPINQPQHF
TRBJ1-2	TRBV7-9	NA	NA	TGTGCCAGCAGCTCCAGGTATACTAACTATGGCTACACCTTC	CASSSRYTNYGYTF
TRBJ2-7	TRBV6-2/TRBV6-3	TRBD2	NA	TGTGCCAGCAGTTACTCGGCTAGCGGGGTCTCCTACGAGCAGTACTTC	CASSYSASGVSYEQYF